The 22 T cell receptor beta chains reported below all come from one sample, sequenced in a study of control samples from healthy donors and cancer patients. This table comes from immunoSEQ multiplex PCR, and its TCRdb copy is limited to in-frame clones, with some not included. The repertoire holds more than 45,000 clones, less than 95% seen once, with 0.75% to 0.95% in the top ten. Sequencing input: PBMCs. These receptors were collected from a man aged 30 to 45 with colorectal cancer.

The rearrangement joins TRBV7-2 to TRBJ2-7; 9 positions match TRBD2. The V gene's germline CDR1 is SGHTA and CDR2 FQGNSA. After removal of 1 base from V and 2 bases from J, the junction contained 0 bases not matched to a gene. This CDR3 has 14 residues. CDR3 in amino acids: CASSLGGGAYEQYF. CDR3 nucleotides: TGTGCCAGCAGCTTAGGCGGGGGGGCCTACGAGCAGTACTTC.

V and J are TRBV6-5 and TRBJ1-1, with TRBD1 matching 8 bases. This CDR3 is built from 16 residues. From germline, CDR1 is MNHEY and CDR2 SVGAGI. V lost 2 bases to trimming and J lost 0 bases; unmatched junction nucleotides: 5. The CDR3 is CASSYTGQGLNTEAFF. In nucleotides, the CDR3 is TGTGCCAGCAGTTACACTGGACAGGGTCTGAACACTGAAGCTTTCTTT.

V usage is TRBV19 and J usage is TRBJ1-1; 11 nucleotides match TRBD1. CDR3 length: 20 residues. In germline, CDR1 is LNHDA, CDR2 SQIVND (reference sequence). The junction had 18 bases not matched to a gene; V was cut back by 5 bases and J by 1 base. The CDR3 is CASSARDRGKFSVRNTEAFF. In nucleotides, the CDR3 is TGTGCCAGTAGTGCCCGGGACAGGGGGAAATTCTCTGTTCGGAACACTGAAGCTTTCTTT.

The V and J genes are TRBV29-1 and TRBJ2-1; perhaps TRBD2 as D (5 bases). The CDR3 spans 12 residues. Deletions cut 6 bases from V and 4 bases from J, with 10 bases between. In germline, CDR1 is SQVTM, CDR2 ANQGSEA. The CDR3 loop reads CSVQGLYNEQFF. In DNA, the CDR3 is TGCAGCGTCCAAGGACTTTACAATGAGCAGTTCTTC.

This sequence joins TRBV6-6 and TRBJ1-2; no clear D gene. The ends were cut back, 10 bases at V and 8 bases at J, with 14 bases in the middle. Germline V gene lookup returns CDR1 MNHNY and CDR2 SVGAGI (reference sequence). There are 11 residues in the CDR3. CDR3: CATTLGGGYTF. CDR3 in DNA: TGTGCCACGACCCTGGGAGGGGGCTACACCTTC.

V gene TRBV6-1 combines with J gene TRBJ2-6, with a weak D call TRBD1 (6 bases). Deletions cut 4 bases from V and 0 bases from J, with 13 bases between. This CDR3 contains 17 residues. Per germline, CDR1 MNHNS and CDR2 SASEGT. CDR3 in DNA: TGTGCCAGCAGTGGGGGGCCCGCGAGCTCTGGGGCCAACGTCCTGACTTTC. It specifies CASSGGPASSGANVLTF.

J is TRBJ2-1 and V is TRBV4-1, with TRBD2 matching 8 bases. Losses at the gene ends were 0 bases for V and 2 bases for J; bases not matched to a gene: 6. The germline gives CDR1 MGHRA, CDR2 YSYEKL. The CDR3 loop spans 17 amino acids. In DNA form, the CDR3 reads TGCGCCAGCAGCCAAGATCTAGCGGGCACAGCCTACAATGAGCAGTTCTTC. It specifies CASSQDLAGTAYNEQFF.

This chain joins TRBV7-2 and TRBJ1-5; D gene uncertain. Trimming cost V 5 bases and J 1 base, with 12 bases left between them. From germline, CDR1 is SGHTA and CDR2 FQGNSA. CDR3 length equals 15 residues. This CDR3 is CASSDRSFSNQPQHF. DNA of the CDR3: TGTGCCAGCAGCGATAGGAGTTTCAGCAATCAGCCCCAGCATTTT.

This chain links TRBV6-2 or TRBV6-3 with TRBJ1-5; D is unclear. The germline V and J ends were trimmed by 6 bases and 7 bases, with 16 bases remaining between them. The CDR3 length is 14 residues. The germline gives CDR1 MNHEY, CDR2 SVGEGT. The CDR3, as DNA: TGTGCCAGCAGCAGCATAGACAAAAGGCAGCCCCAGCATTTT. This translates into CASSSIDKRQPQHF.

This clone showed up just once. The V and J genes are TRBV11-2 and TRBJ2-7, with TRBD2 identical over 8 bases. This CDR3 is built from 15 residues. The J segment lost 6 bases and the V segment lost 2 bases, leaving 9 bases of the junction unmatched. Germline CDR1 is SGHAT and CDR2 is FQNNGV. CDR3 coding DNA: TGTGCCAGCAGCTTACGAGCGGGGGTTCTCTTCGAGCAGTACTTC. Its protein product is CASSLRAGVLFEQYF.

The chain links TRBV4-3 to TRBJ1-3; no clear D. Trimming pared 0 bases from V and 3 bases from J, leaving 12 bases between. Germline CDR1 LGHNA, CDR2 YSLEER. The CDR3 covers 16 residues. DNA of the CDR3: TGCGCCAGCAGCCAAGATCTGAAGGGCGTTGGAAACACCATATATTTT. This translates into CASSQDLKGVGNTIYF.

The genes are TRBV30 and TRBJ1-1; 8 bases fit TRBD1. Trimming took 8 bases from V and 2 from J; bases not matched to a gene: 10. The CDR3 has 14 amino acids. Germline CDR1 is GTSNPN and CDR2 is SVGIG (reference sequence). The CDR3 loop is CARKGQGLNTEAFF. In DNA, the CDR3 is TGTGCCCGCAAAGGACAGGGATTAAACACTGAAGCTTTCTTT.

The rearrangement links TRBV6-2 or TRBV6-3 to TRBJ1-1; no clear D gene. CDR3 length: 16 residues. V dropped 0 bases and J dropped 1 base, with 12 bases sitting between them. Germline V gene data show CDR1 as MNHEY and CDR2 as SVGEGT. CDR3 protein: CASSYSGFFSNTEAFF. CDR3 bases: TGTGCCAGCAGTTACTCTGGGTTTTTCTCGAACACTGAAGCTTTCTTT.

The chain uses TRBV5-3 and TRBJ1-1; D remains ambiguous. TRBV5-3 qualifies as an ORF whose function is uncertain. The length of the CDR3 is 15 residues. V lost 0 bases and J lost 7, with 16 bases in between. CDR3 coding DNA: TGTGCCAGAAGCTTGGCCCTAGGAATTCGGGGTGAAGCTTTCTTT. Protein sequence: CARSLALGIRGEAFF.

This chain links TRBV7-8 with TRBJ1-6; 7 nucleotides line up with TRBD1. The germline CDR1 and CDR2 sequences are SGHVS and FQNEAQ. V gave up 5 bases and J gave up 7 bases; unmatched junction bases: 8. The CDR3 runs to 15 residues. Here the CDR3 reads CASSPRDRENSPLHF. As DNA, the CDR3 is TGTGCCAGCAGCCCCCGGGACAGAGAAAATTCACCCCTCCACTTT. The full variable domain, with the rest looked up from reference TRBV7-8 and TRBJ1-6, is GAGVSQSPRYKVAKRGQDVALRCDPISGHVSLFWYQQALGQGPEFLTYFQNEAQLDKSGLPSDRFFAERPEGSVSTLKIQRTQQEDSAVYLCASSPRDRENSPLHFGNGTRLTVT.

The genes are TRBV30 and TRBJ2-1, with 12 bases fitting TRBD2. Germline values: CDR1 GTSNPN, CDR2 SVGIG (reference sequence). The V and J ends lost 0 bases and 4 bases, in that order; junction bases with no gene match: 1. This CDR3 has 15 amino acids. CDR3 in DNA: TGTGCCTGGAGTGTTGGACTAGCGGGATACAATGAGCAGTTCTTC. Amino acids: CAWSVGLAGYNEQFF. Full variable domain (rest looked up from reference TRBV30 and TRBJ2-1): SQTIHQWPATLVQPVGSPLSLECTVEGTSNPNLYWYRQAAGRGLQLLFYSVGIGQISSEVPQNLSASRPQDRQFILSSKKLLLSDSGFYLCAWSVGLAGYNEQFFGPGTRLTVL.

This chain links TRBV7-9 with TRBJ1-1, with D uncertain. Germline V CDR1 and CDR2: SEHNR, FQNEAQ (reference sequence). The CDR3 is 12 amino acids. Trimming stripped 7 bases from V and 5 bases from J, with 11 bases between. The CDR3 reads CASTPDGTEAFF. The CDR3 nucleotides read TGTGCCAGCACCCCGGACGGGACTGAAGCTTTCTTT. Full variable domain (remainder filled in from reference TRBV7-9 and TRBJ1-1): DTGVSQNPRHKITKRGQNVTFRCDPISEHNRLYWYRQTLGQGPEFLTYFQNEAQLEKSRLLSDRFSAERPKGSFSTLEIQRTEQGDSAMYLCASTPDGTEAFFGQGTRLTVV.

The chain carries TRBV6-2 or TRBV6-3 and TRBJ2-7; perhaps TRBD1 as D (6 bases). The CDR3 extends over 12 amino acids. Germline CDR1 MNHEY, CDR2 SVGEGT. Trimming stripped 2 bases from V and 12 bases from J, with 14 bases between. The CDR3, as DNA: TGTGCCAGCAGTTACCCGGGACACCAGCGGTACGTC. This encodes CASSYPGHQRYV.

This chain connects TRBV7-9 to TRBJ2-5; 13 bases align to TRBD2. Unmatched junction bases numbered 12, after V lost 3 bases and J lost 5 bases. The CDR3 has 18 residues. Germline values: CDR1 SEHNR, CDR2 FQNEAQ (reference sequence). As DNA, the CDR3 is TGTGCCAGCAGCTTCAGGGTGGGGACTAGCGGGGCAGGTGAGACCCAGTACTTC. This encodes CASSFRVGTSGAGETQYF. The full variable domain, in which reference TRBV7-9 and TRBJ2-5 provide the parts outside the CDR3, is DTGVSQNPRHKITKRGQNVTFRCDPISEHNRLYWYRQTLGQGPEFLTYFQNEAQLEKSRLLSDRFSAERPKGSFSTLEIQRTEQGDSAMYLCASSFRVGTSGAGETQYFGPGTRLLVL.

The chain carries TRBV11-2 and TRBJ1-2, with a weak D call TRBD1 (6 bases). Trimming removed 3 bases from V and 8 bases from J, with 16 bases in between. The CDR3 totals 14 residues. From germline, CDR1 is SGHAT and CDR2 FQNNGV. The CDR3 loop is CASSFRGLYSGYTF. The CDR3 DNA reads TGTGCCAGCAGCTTCCGGGGGCTCTACTCGGGCTACACCTTC.

The V and J genes are TRBV7-2 and TRBJ1-1, with no clear D. Germline V lookup: CDR1 SGHTA, CDR2 FQGNSA. This CDR3 comprises 14 residues. The V and J ends lost 1 base and 0 bases respectively, with 6 bases between them. This chain's CDR3 is CASSLVAMNTEAFF. The CDR3 DNA sequence: TGTGCCAGCAGCTTAGTTGCCATGAACACTGAAGCTTTCTTT.

This chain uses TRBV9 with TRBJ2-3, with TRBD2 matching 10 bases. The CDR3 totals 16 residues. The trim removed 3 bases at V and 3 bases at J, leaving 7 bases unmatched. From germline, CDR1 is SGDLS and CDR2 YYNGEE. The CDR3 reads CASSAWTSGLTDTQYF. For the CDR3, the DNA is TGTGCCAGCAGCGCCTGGACTAGCGGATTAACAGATACGCAGTATTTT.